These 28 T cell receptor beta chains share one sample of origin, sequenced in a study of control samples from healthy donors and cancer patients. Generated by immunoSEQ multiplex PCR, the TCRdb table keeps only in-frame clones and is missing some. The profile shows 70,000 to 80,000 clones, 84% of them singletons. Sequencing was carried out using blood. The source of these receptors is a man in his fifties or sixties in good health.

This clone came up once. The chain is built from TRBV3-1 (or the pseudogene TRBV3-2) and TRBJ1-3; D may be TRBD1 (6 bases). The V and J ends lost 3 bases and 2 bases respectively, with 11 bases between them. This CDR3 has 15 residues. Per the germline V gene, CDR1 is LGHDT and CDR2 is YNNKEL (reference sequence). The CDR3 sequence is CASSQGRTAGNTIYF. Written as DNA, the CDR3 is TGTGCCAGCAGCCAGGGAAGGACAGCTGGAAACACCATATATTTT.

The V call is TRBV19, the J call TRBJ1-1; D unclear. The V gene lost 4 bases and the J gene lost 4 bases, with 22 bases spanning the gap. Looked up from germline, CDR1 is LNHDA and CDR2 is SQIVND (reference sequence). The CDR3 extends over 17 amino acids. CDR3 DNA sequence: TGTGCCAGTAGTAACCACAACCCGGACCGCAGCAGCACTGAAGCTTTCTTT. Its translation: CASSNHNPDRSSTEAFF.

This clone was counted between two and nine times. CDR3 loop: CASSPEYFDRRGDQPQHF. The CDR3 nucleotides are TGTGCCAGCAGTCCCGAATACTTCGACAGGCGCGGAGATCAGCCCCAGCATTTT. The V and J genes are TRBV6-6 and TRBJ1-5; possible D gene TRBD1, 6 bases. Trimming pared 5 bases from V and 5 bases from J, leaving 25 bases between. The CDR3 runs to 18 residues. Per the germline V gene, CDR1 is MNHNY and CDR2 is SVGAGI (reference sequence).

The chain joins TRBV28 to TRBJ2-1, with 7 bases that match TRBD2. V dropped 3 bases and J dropped 1; count of bases not matched to a gene: 3. This CDR3 has 15 amino acids. Germline V lookup: CDR1 MDHEN, CDR2 SYDVKM. CDR3 loop: CASSLGLPSYNEQFF. The CDR3 region has the DNA TGTGCCAGCAGTTTGGGACTACCGTCCTACAATGAGCAGTTCTTC.

The rearrangement links TRBV12-3 or TRBV12-4 to TRBJ2-7; the D is unclear. The CDR3 runs 13 residues. Trimming cost V 4 bases and J 4 bases, with 11 bases left between them. CDR3 DNA: TGTGCCAGCAGTTCTGGCCCGGGTTACGAGCAGTACTTC. It encodes CASSSGPGYEQYF.

This clone showed up just a few times. The chain is built from TRBV24-1 and TRBJ2-2; tentatively, D is TRBD1 (6 bases). The CDR3 is 17 residues long. Germline CDR1 is KGHDR and CDR2 is SFDVKD. V gave up 1 base and J gave up 3 bases, with 14 bases separating them. The DNA of the CDR3 is TGTGCCACCAGTGATTTTCGCAGGGGACCGGACACCGGGGAGCTGTTTTTT. This encodes CATSDFRRGPDTGELFF.

This clone was observed a single time. The chain joins TRBV29-1 to TRBJ2-1; the match to TRBD1 covers 9 bases. The CDR3 consists of 15 residues. J lost 3 bases, V lost 7 bases, and 10 bases had no gene match. Germline-derived CDR1 and CDR2 are SQVTM and ANQGSEA. The CDR3, as DNA: TGCAGCGGGGGGGAAAGGACAGGGGTCTACAATGAGCAGTTCTTC. This codes for CSGGERTGVYNEQFF.

The V gene is TRBV7-8, the J gene TRBJ2-7; possibly TRBD2 for D (6 bases). The V gene's germline CDR1 is SGHVS and CDR2 FQNEAQ. The CDR3 has 14 amino acids. Trimming shortened V by 2 bases and J by 4 bases, and 12 bases separated the two germline ends. The CDR3 is CASSLSGRRYEQYF. The CDR3 region has the DNA TGTGCCAGCAGCTTATCAGGGAGGAGGTACGAGCAGTACTTC.

The chain recombines TRBV24-1 with TRBJ2-5; a weak D match, TRBD1 (5 bases). The germline V and J ends were trimmed by 1 base and 4 bases, with 18 bases remaining between them. The CDR3 extends over 17 amino acids. Germline V CDR1 and CDR2: KGHDR, SFDVKD. This CDR3 reads CATSDLGRALPPETQYF. CDR3 nucleotide sequence: TGTGCCACCAGTGATTTAGGCAGGGCACTCCCCCCAGAGACCCAGTACTTC.

The chain links TRBV2 to TRBJ1-5; D might be TRBD1 (6 bases). CDR1 SNHLY and CDR2 FYNNEI come from the germline V gene. Trimming cost V 5 bases and J 1 base, with 12 bases left between them. The CDR3 sequence is 15 residues long. Written as DNA, the CDR3 is TGTGCCAGCAGTCCGCTGAGGGGGAGCAATCAGCCCCAGCATTTT. Translated, it gives CASSPLRGSNQPQHF.

This clone came up a few times. The chain uses TRBV7-9 and TRBJ2-2, with 8 bases matching TRBD1. CDR1 is SEHNR, CDR2 FQNEAQ, per germline (reference sequence). V shed 6 bases and J 5 bases; nucleotides not matched to a gene: 8. The CDR3 is 15 amino acids. The CDR3 sequence: CASRAGTGGTGELFF. As DNA, the CDR3 is TGTGCCAGCAGAGCCGGGACAGGAGGGACCGGGGAGCTGTTTTTT.

The CDR3 region is CASSDLRAGSYNEQFF. For the CDR3, the DNA is TGTGCCAGCAGTGACCTGCGGGCAGGCTCCTACAATGAGCAGTTCTTC. The chain has TRBV2 and TRBJ2-1, with a possible D match to TRBD2 (5 bases). V was cut by 3 bases and J by 0 bases, with 12 bases left in between. Germline V CDR1 and CDR2: SNHLY, FYNNEI. The CDR3 extends over 16 amino acids.

V is TRBV18 and J is TRBJ1-2, with 7 bases that match TRBD1. The length of the CDR3 is 14 residues. The V and J ends lost 3 bases and 5 bases, in that order; junction bases with no gene match: 6. Germline V gene lookup returns CDR1 KGHSH and CDR2 LQKENI. In nucleotides, the CDR3 is TGTGCCAGCTCACCCCTCGGGACAGCTTATGGCTACACCTTC. This translates into CASSPLGTAYGYTF.

The chain joins TRBV5-6 to TRBJ2-7; D is tentatively TRBD1 or TRBD2 (5 bases each). From germline, CDR1 is SGHDT and CDR2 YYEEEE. The V gene lost 3 bases and the J gene lost 1 base, with 17 bases spanning the gap. The CDR3 loop spans 16 amino acids. The CDR3 nucleotides read TGTGCCAGCAGCTCGGTCGGGGCAGGGTCTTCCTACGAGCAGTACTTC. Amino acid sequence: CASSSVGAGSSYEQYF.

This chain connects TRBV10-3 to TRBJ2-1; 9 bases are shared with TRBD1. The CDR3 covers 15 residues. The germline gives CDR1 ENHRY, CDR2 SYGVKD. The ends lost 8 bases at V and 9 bases at J; junction bases unmatched: 14. CDR3 amino acids: CAIGAQDRGTSEQFF. In DNA form, the CDR3 reads TGTGCCATCGGGGCCCAGGACAGGGGTACTAGTGAGCAGTTCTTC.

The rearrangement uses TRBV27 and TRBJ2-2; D gene unclear. Germline V gene sequence: CDR1 MNHEY, CDR2 SMNVEV (reference sequence). V was pared by 5 bases and J by 4 bases, with 17 bases between. The length of the CDR3 is 16 residues. For the CDR3, the DNA is TGTGCCAGCAGTCTCCTGGGTCACGGAGTCACCGGGGAGCTGTTTTTT. Its translation is CASSLLGHGVTGELFF.

CDR3 sequence reads: CAWSPTDYGYTF. In nucleotides, the CDR3 is TGTGCCTGGAGTCCGACAGACTATGGCTACACCTTC. The chain carries TRBV30 and TRBJ1-2; maybe TRBD1 (5 bases). With 2 bases removed from V and 3 bases from J, the gap between germline ends came to 7 bases. This CDR3 spans 12 amino acids. The V gene's germline CDR1 is GTSNPN and CDR2 SVGIG (reference sequence).

This chain uses TRBV7-2 with TRBJ2-7; TRBD1 matches 8 bases. The CDR3 has 14 residues. Losses at the gene ends were 5 bases for V and 7 bases for J; bases not matched to a gene: 10. Germline CDR1 and CDR2: SGHTA and FQGNSA. Here the CDR3 reads CASSINGQGSEQYF. The CDR3 nucleotides are TGTGCCAGCAGCATAAATGGACAGGGATCGGAGCAGTACTTC.

The chain joins TRBV11-2 to TRBJ2-1; 9 nucleotides align to TRBD2. The CDR3 has 18 residues. The germline V gene has CDR1 SGHAT and CDR2 FQNNGV. The ends lost 3 bases at V and 4 bases at J; junction bases unmatched: 13. The CDR3 is CASSFSVTLRGGYNEQFF. CDR3 sequence (DNA): TGTGCCAGCAGCTTCTCTGTGACATTGCGGGGGGGGTACAATGAGCAGTTCTTC.

Here the CDR3 reads CASSSGRAYEQYF. CDR3 nucleotides: TGTGCCAGCAGCTCTGGACGCGCCTACGAGCAGTACTTC. The chain uses TRBV7-9 and TRBJ2-7, with unresolved D. V lost 4 bases and J 2 bases, leaving 9 bases between the germline ends. The germline CDR1 and CDR2 sequences are SEHNR and FQNEAQ (reference sequence). The length of the CDR3 is 13 residues.

The genes are TRBV15 and TRBJ1-5; possible D gene TRBD1, 5 bases. V was shortened by 5 bases and J by 6 bases, with 14 bases between the two germline ends. CDR1 and CDR2 (germline): LNHNV, YYDKDF (reference sequence). CDR3 length: 14 amino acids. As DNA, the CDR3 is TGTGCCACCAGCGCGGGACTGCGGGGTCAGCCCCAGCATTTT. Protein: CATSAGLRGQPQHF.

The V gene is TRBV13, the J gene TRBJ2-3; TRBD2 agrees at 7 bases. Unmatched junction bases numbered 3, after V lost 5 bases and J lost 1 base. The length of the CDR3 is 14 residues. Germline-derived CDR1 and CDR2 are PRHDT and FYEKMQ (reference sequence). The CDR3 bases are TGTGCCAGCAGCCGTCTAGCGGGCACAGATACGCAGTATTTT. This gives the protein CASSRLAGTDTQYF.

The chain's CDR3 is CATSDFLKGTDTQYF. CDR3 DNA: TGTGCCACCAGTGATTTTTTGAAGGGGACAGATACGCAGTATTTT. The chain links TRBV24-1 to TRBJ2-3, with TRBD1 as a possible D gene (5 bases). The CDR3 covers 15 residues. Germline CDR1 KGHDR, CDR2 SFDVKD. Trimming stripped 1 base from V and 3 bases from J, with 10 bases between.

The chain links TRBV18 to TRBJ2-2; D call uncertain. With 0 bases removed from V and 1 base from J, the gap between germline ends came to 3 bases. This CDR3 spans 14 amino acids. The germline V gene encodes CDR1 KGHSH and CDR2 LQKENI. CDR3 region: CASSPPMNTGELFF. As DNA, the CDR3 is TGTGCCAGCTCACCACCGATGAACACCGGGGAGCTGTTTTTT.

The V gene is TRBV4-1, the J gene TRBJ1-1; D may be TRBD1 (5 bases). The CDR3 length is 16 residues. Trimming left V 0 bases short and J 6 bases short, with 17 bases between. The germline V gene encodes CDR1 MGHRA and CDR2 YSYEKL. The CDR3 reads CASSQDWKGVFAEAFF. The CDR3 DNA reads as TGCGCCAGCAGCCAAGATTGGAAAGGGGTATTCGCTGAAGCTTTCTTT.

This chain connects TRBV12-3 or TRBV12-4 to TRBJ2-2; D is uncertain. The CDR3 has 11 residues. For the CDR3, the DNA is TGTGTCACAAGGAACACCGGGGAGCTGTTTTTT. Translating gives CVTRNTGELFF.

This chain joins TRBV4-3 and TRBJ2-7; 7 bases match TRBD1. CDR1 LGHNA and CDR2 YSLEER come from the germline V gene. The CDR3 is 14 residues long. The J segment lost 5 bases and the V segment lost 4 bases, leaving 8 bases of the junction unmatched. This CDR3 is CASSPQGRVDEQYF. For the CDR3, the DNA is TGCGCCAGCAGCCCACAGGGGCGCGTCGACGAGCAGTACTTC.

CDR3 amino acids: CASSLVSWSDQETQYF. CDR3 nucleotide sequence: TGTGCCAGCAGCTTGGTCTCGTGGTCAGACCAAGAGACCCAGTACTTC. This chain joins TRBV5-6 and TRBJ2-5; D gene uncertain. The CDR3 totals 16 residues. Germline CDR1 SGHDT, CDR2 YYEEEE. V lost 0 bases and J 0 bases, leaving 12 bases between the germline ends.